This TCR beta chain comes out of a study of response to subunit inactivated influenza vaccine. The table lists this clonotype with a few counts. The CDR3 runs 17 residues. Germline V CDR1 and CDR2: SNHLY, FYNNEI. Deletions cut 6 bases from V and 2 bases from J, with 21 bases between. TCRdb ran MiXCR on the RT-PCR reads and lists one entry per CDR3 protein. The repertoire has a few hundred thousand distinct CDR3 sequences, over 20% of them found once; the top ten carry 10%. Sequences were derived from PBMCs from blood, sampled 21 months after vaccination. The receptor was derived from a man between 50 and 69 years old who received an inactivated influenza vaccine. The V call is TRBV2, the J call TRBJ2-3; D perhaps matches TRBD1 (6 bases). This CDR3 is CASSTTGRTLNTDTQYF. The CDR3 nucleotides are TGTGCCAGCAGCACCACAGGGCGGACCCTGAACACAGATACGCAGTATTTT.